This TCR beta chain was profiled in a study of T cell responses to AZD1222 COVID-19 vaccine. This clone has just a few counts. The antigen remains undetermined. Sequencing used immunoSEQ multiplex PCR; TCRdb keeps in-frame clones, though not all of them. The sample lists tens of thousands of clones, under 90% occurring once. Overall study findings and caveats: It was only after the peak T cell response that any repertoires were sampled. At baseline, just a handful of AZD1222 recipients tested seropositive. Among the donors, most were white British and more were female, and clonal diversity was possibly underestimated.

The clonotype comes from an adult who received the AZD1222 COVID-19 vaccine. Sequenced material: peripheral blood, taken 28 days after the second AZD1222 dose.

CDR3 coding DNA: TGTGCCAGCAGCCAAGAAGGGACTAGCGGGGCCTCCTACGAGCAGTACTTC. Residues: CASSQEGTSGASYEQYF. The J gene is TRBJ2-7, the V gene TRBV4-2, with 13 bases that match TRBD2. CDR1 LGHNA and CDR2 YNFKEQ come from the germline V gene. CDR3 length: 17 amino acids. The V segment lost 0 bases and the J segment 0 bases; nucleotides outside the gene matches: 2.